This T cell receptor beta chain stems from a study of shared T cell receptors in the human thymus. Some clones are missing from TCRdb's copy, which holds only in-frame ones; the method was immunoSEQ multiplex PCR. Among approximately 580,000 clones, approximately 80% were seen once, and the ten largest hold less than 0.015%. Germline lookup yields CDR1 WNHNN and CDR2 SYGVQD (reference sequence). The CDR3 has 14 amino acids. Trimming stripped 7 bases from V and 5 bases from J, with 14 bases between. These data were likewise used in another study, on human thymus T cells. This second study notes: Corrective surgery for congenital heart defects was being performed on the healthy Finnish infants who served as donors. Corrective heart surgery yielded resections, and these provided the thymus tissue. Thymic and blood repertoires seemed to favor certain V and J genes. Unrelated individuals were reported by related research to share highly overlapping thymic repertoires.

The source is a boy in the first two years of life with a congenital heart defect. V gene TRBV10-1 combines with J gene TRBJ1-4, with D unclear. Sequencing was carried out using thymocytes. The CDR3 nucleotides are TGCGCCAGCACGACTAGTCCTAAGAATGAAAAACTGTTTTTT. This translates into CASTTSPKNEKLFF.